The next 21 T cell receptor beta chains were all read from a single sample in a study of T-cell reconstitution after alpha-beta-depleted transplantation in children. The TCRbeta library incorporated unique molecular identifiers. TCRdb itself ran the PCR reads through MiXCR, one entry per CDR3 protein. Of more than 200,000 distinct CDR3 sequences listed, roughly 9.1% are singletons. The sequenced sample was PBMCs, mostly from graft donor cells, obtained 360 days after TCRalphabeta/CD19-depleted stem cell transplant. Receptor source: a male patient between 2 and 15 years old who had a stem cell transplant for acute myeloid leukemia, so the T cells may come from the graft donor.

Comments on this clonotype: Given a much more abundant clone one base away, this may be a read error. The genes are TRBV11-1 and TRBJ2-7; unclear D gene. CDR1 and CDR2 (germline): SGHAT, FQDESV (reference sequence). CDR3 length: 13 amino acids. This CDR3 reads CASSTQHQNERYF. CDR3 bases: TGTGCCAGCAGCACTCAACACCAGAACGAGCGGTACTTC.

The chain carries TRBV7-3 and TRBJ2-1; the D gene is possibly TRBD2 (7 bases). Germline V lookup: CDR1 SGHTA, CDR2 FQGTGA. The CDR3 runs to 17 residues. V was shortened by 1 base and J by 7 bases, with 20 bases between the two germline ends. The CDR3 loop is CASSLNAWGGQINEQFF. The DNA of the CDR3 is TGTGCCAGCAGCTTAAACGCTTGGGGGGGCCAAATAAATGAGCAGTTCTTC.

This clonotype came up many times. The chain has TRBV4-2 and TRBJ2-7; 8 nucleotides align to TRBD2. The length of the CDR3 is 14 residues. Looked up from germline, CDR1 is LGHNA and CDR2 is YNFKEQ. Losses at the gene ends were 3 bases for V and 2 bases for J; bases not matched to a gene: 3. This CDR3 reads CASSHERGTYEQYF. In nucleotides, the CDR3 is TGTGCCAGCAGCCATGAGCGGGGGACCTACGAGCAGTACTTC.

There are a few counts of this clonotype. The CDR3 coding sequence is TGCGCCAGCAGCCAAGCCCATAGCAATCAGCCCCAGCATTTT. Its translation: CASSQAHSNQPQHF. The chain has TRBV4-1 and TRBJ1-5; no reliable D call. The germline gives CDR1 MGHRA, CDR2 YSYEKL. V lost 1 base and J 0 bases, leaving 4 bases between the germline ends. This CDR3 region has 14 residues.

This clonotype appeared many times. This rearrangement joins TRBV5-1 to TRBJ1-6; 11 bases match TRBD1. Germline lookup yields CDR1 SGHRS and CDR2 YFSETQ. The CDR3 is 15 residues long. J gave up 9 bases and V 3 bases, and 5 bases lay outside the gene matches. CDR3 sequence reads: CASSSEDRGRSPLHF. DNA for the CDR3: TGCGCCAGCAGCTCCGAGGACAGGGGGCGTTCACCCCTCCACTTT.

This clonotype showed up just a few times. The rearrangement joins TRBV7-6 to TRBJ2-7, with D perhaps matching TRBD1 or TRBD2 (5 bases each). The germline gives CDR1 SGHVS, CDR2 FNYEAQ. The CDR3 contains 14 residues. Trimming cost V 3 bases and J 2 bases, with 11 bases left between them. The CDR3 here is CASSLGPLAYEQYV. The CDR3 bases are TGTGCCAGCAGCTTGGGACCGTTGGCCTACGAGCAGTACGTC.

This clonotype was detected ten times or more. The rearrangement uses TRBV12-3 or TRBV12-4 and TRBJ2-2; possibly TRBD2 for D (5 bases). V was shortened by 2 bases and J by 2 bases, with 9 bases between the two germline ends. This CDR3 is built from 15 residues. This chain's CDR3 is CASSLMGVNTGELFF. CDR3 nucleotides: TGTGCCAGCAGTTTAATGGGAGTTAACACCGGGGAGCTGTTTTTT.

J is TRBJ1-4 and V is TRBV2; unclear D gene. V was pared by 8 bases and J by 10 bases, with 17 bases between. This CDR3 is built from 13 residues. In germline, CDR1 is SNHLY, CDR2 FYNNEI. This CDR3 reads CASCRRAVGKLFF. As DNA, the CDR3 is TGTGCCAGCTGTAGGAGAGCCGTTGGAAAACTGTTTTTT.

This rearrangement joins TRBV7-3 to TRBJ2-1, with 8 positions matching TRBD2. Germline V gene sequence: CDR1 SGHTA, CDR2 FQGTGA. V was pared by 1 base and J by 9 bases, with 2 bases of the junction left unmatched. The CDR3 sequence is 13 residues long. The chain's CDR3 is CASSLRAGAEQFF. In DNA form, the CDR3 reads TGTGCCAGCAGCTTAAGAGCGGGGGCTGAGCAGTTCTTC.

This clonotype has more than one count but fewer than ten. In nucleotides, the CDR3 is TGTGCCAGCAGTTTTTTAGCGGGGGGGCCTGGCAATGAGCAGTTCTTC. Translating gives CASSFLAGGPGNEQFF. The chain uses TRBV6-5 and TRBJ2-1; TRBD2 aligns across 11 bases. With V trimmed by 4 bases and J by 6 bases, 8 bases remained unmatched. The CDR3 contains 16 residues. Germline CDR1 MNHEY, CDR2 SVGAGI.

This clonotype turned up a few times. The gene calls are TRBV20-1 and TRBJ1-2; D may be TRBD1 (6 bases). CDR1 and CDR2 from the germline V gene are DFQATT and SNEGSKA (reference sequence). The CDR3 runs to 14 residues. V lost 7 bases and J 4 bases, leaving 19 bases between the germline ends. The CDR3 DNA follows: TGCAGTGTAACCCCGGGGGCGGCTCCCTATGGCTACACCTTC. Translation: CSVTPGAAPYGYTF.

This clonotype was recorded at least ten times. The chain links TRBV4-2 to TRBJ1-1; TRBD1 might be the D (5 bases). Trimming cost V 1 base and J 5 bases, with 20 bases left between them. This CDR3 has 17 amino acids. Germline V gene lookup returns CDR1 LGHNA and CDR2 YNFKEQ. CDR3 sequence reads: CASSQAYGLGGFTEAFF. The CDR3 bases are TGTGCCAGCAGCCAAGCGTATGGCCTGGGGGGGTTTACTGAAGCTTTCTTT.

This clonotype occurred many times. The rearrangement joins TRBV11-2 to TRBJ2-5; tentatively, D is TRBD1 (6 bases). The CDR3 has 17 amino acids. The germline gives CDR1 SGHAT, CDR2 FQNNGV. V lost 0 bases and J 3 bases, leaving 17 bases between the germline ends. The CDR3 nucleotides read TGTGCCAGCAGCTTAGAAGGAGTGGACAAGGGGGAAGAGACCCAGTACTTC. Translating it yields CASSLEGVDKGEETQYF.

This clonotype was counted many times. The CDR3 region has the DNA TGTGCCGTACAAGGAGGCGGGGATTTCTCCGGGCAGTACTTC. Translated: CAVQGGGDFSGQYF. The chain joins TRBV10-3 to TRBJ2-7; D might be TRBD2 (6 bases). V was pared by 11 bases and J by 9 bases, with 26 bases between. The CDR3 contains 14 residues. The germline V gene has CDR1 ENHRY and CDR2 SYGVKD.

The chain combines TRBV15 with TRBJ1-2; D is undetermined. Germline V gene lookup returns CDR1 LNHNV and CDR2 YYDKDF (reference sequence). The CDR3 runs 13 residues. V was shortened by 0 bases and J by 8 bases, with 10 bases between the two germline ends. The CDR3 loop reads CATSRDGDWGYTF. CDR3 coding DNA: TGTGCCACCAGCAGAGATGGGGATTGGGGCTACACCTTC.

This clonotype was seen repeatedly, ten times or more. V usage is TRBV4-1 and J usage is TRBJ1-1; D is unresolved. Trimming cost V 8 bases and J 1 base, with 11 bases left between them. Looked up from germline, CDR1 is MGHRA and CDR2 is YSYEKL. The CDR3 loop spans 13 amino acids. CDR3 sequence reads: CASGSGENTEAFF. DNA for the CDR3: TGCGCCAGCGGGTCGGGTGAGAACACTGAAGCTTTCTTT.

This clonotype was observed at least ten times. V is TRBV12-3 or TRBV12-4 and J is TRBJ2-1; D unresolved. V shed 5 bases and J shed 1 base, with 9 bases lying between them. This CDR3 region has 14 residues. The CDR3, as DNA: TGTGCCAGCAGTGGTCTGCTTTCCTACAATGAGCAGTTCTTC. It is translated as CASSGLLSYNEQFF.

The chain couples TRBV12-3 or TRBV12-4 to TRBJ2-7; D is possibly TRBD1 (5 bases). Trimming took off 6 bases at V and 3 bases at J, with 18 bases between the two ends. This CDR3 spans 15 amino acids. The CDR3 coding sequence is TGTGCCAGCAGCCCAATGCAGGGCATCAGCTACGAGCAGTACGTC. This codes for CASSPMQGISYEQYV.

Many counts were recorded for this clonotype. J is TRBJ2-1 and V is TRBV5-1, with no clear D. This CDR3 is 15 amino acids long. Germline assignment: CDR1 SGHRS and CDR2 YFSETQ. The V end was cut by 4 bases, the J end by 0 bases, with 11 bases between. CDR3: CASSVGLSSYNEQFF. In nucleotides, the CDR3 is TGCGCCAGCAGCGTAGGTCTTAGCTCCTACAATGAGCAGTTCTTC.

This clonotype was seen at least ten times. This chain joins TRBV7-9 and TRBJ2-7; D unresolved. Trimming removed 1 base at V and 7 bases at J, with 5 bases between. The CDR3 totals 11 residues. Germline V gene sequence: CDR1 SEHNR, CDR2 FQNEAQ (reference sequence). CDR3 in amino acids: CASSLGEEQYV. CDR3 nucleotide sequence: TGTGCCAGCAGCTTAGGCGAAGAGCAGTACGTC.

This clonotype has a count of ten or more. V and J are TRBV29-1 and TRBJ1-2; 8 bases line up with TRBD1. CDR1 and CDR2 (germline): SQVTM, ANQGSEA. J was trimmed by 4 bases and V by 3 bases; bases with no gene match: 13. This CDR3 contains 16 residues. The CDR3 sequence: CSVDAGTGVSGYGYTF. The DNA of the CDR3 is TGCAGCGTTGATGCCGGGACAGGAGTCTCGGGCTATGGCTACACCTTC.